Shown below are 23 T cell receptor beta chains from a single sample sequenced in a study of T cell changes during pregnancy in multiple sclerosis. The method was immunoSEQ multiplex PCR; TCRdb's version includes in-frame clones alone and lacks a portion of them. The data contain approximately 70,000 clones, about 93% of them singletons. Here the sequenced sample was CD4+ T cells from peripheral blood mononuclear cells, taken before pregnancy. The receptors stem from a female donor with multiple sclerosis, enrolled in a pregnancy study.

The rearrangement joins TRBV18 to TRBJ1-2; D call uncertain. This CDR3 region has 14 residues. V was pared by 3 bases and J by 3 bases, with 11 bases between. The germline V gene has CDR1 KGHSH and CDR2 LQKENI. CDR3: CASSPAVADYGYTF. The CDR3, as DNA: TGTGCCAGCTCACCTGCGGTGGCTGACTATGGCTACACCTTC.

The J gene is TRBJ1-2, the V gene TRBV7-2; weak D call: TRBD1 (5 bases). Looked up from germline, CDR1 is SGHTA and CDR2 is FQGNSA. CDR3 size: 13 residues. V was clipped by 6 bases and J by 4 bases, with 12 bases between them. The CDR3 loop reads CASRQTGSYGYTF. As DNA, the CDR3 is TGTGCCAGCAGACAAACAGGAAGCTATGGCTACACCTTC.

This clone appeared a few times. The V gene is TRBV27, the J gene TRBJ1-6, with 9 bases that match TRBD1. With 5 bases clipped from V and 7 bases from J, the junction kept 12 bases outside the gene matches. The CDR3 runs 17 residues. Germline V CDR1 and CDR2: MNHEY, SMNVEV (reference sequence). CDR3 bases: TGTGCCAGCAGTCATCGGACAGGGGCAATTGTCAATTCACCCCTCCACTTT. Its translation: CASSHRTGAIVNSPLHF.

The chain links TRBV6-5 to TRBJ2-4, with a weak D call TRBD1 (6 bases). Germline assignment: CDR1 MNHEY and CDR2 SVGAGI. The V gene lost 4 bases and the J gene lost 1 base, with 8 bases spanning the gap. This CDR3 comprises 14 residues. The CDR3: CASSSGQAKNIQYF. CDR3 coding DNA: TGTGCCAGCAGTTCCGGACAGGCCAAAAACATTCAGTACTTC.

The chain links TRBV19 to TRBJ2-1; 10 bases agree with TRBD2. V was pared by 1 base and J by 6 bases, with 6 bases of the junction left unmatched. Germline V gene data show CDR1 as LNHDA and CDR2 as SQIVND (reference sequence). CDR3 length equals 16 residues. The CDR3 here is CASSIGGAGGRNEQFF. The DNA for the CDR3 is TGTGCCAGTAGTATAGGAGGAGCGGGAGGGCGCAATGAGCAGTTCTTC.

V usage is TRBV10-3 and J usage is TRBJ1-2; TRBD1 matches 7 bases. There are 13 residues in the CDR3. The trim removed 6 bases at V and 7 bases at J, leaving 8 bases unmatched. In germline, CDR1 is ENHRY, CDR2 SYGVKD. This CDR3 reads CAISPNRGGGYTF. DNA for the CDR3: TGTGCCATCAGCCCTAACAGGGGCGGTGGCTACACCTTC.

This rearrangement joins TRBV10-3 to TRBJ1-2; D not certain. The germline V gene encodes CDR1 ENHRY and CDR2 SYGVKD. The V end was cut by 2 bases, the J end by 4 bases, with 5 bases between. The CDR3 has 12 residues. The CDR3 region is CAISEGSYGYTF. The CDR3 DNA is TGTGCCATCAGTGAGGGCAGCTATGGCTACACCTTC.

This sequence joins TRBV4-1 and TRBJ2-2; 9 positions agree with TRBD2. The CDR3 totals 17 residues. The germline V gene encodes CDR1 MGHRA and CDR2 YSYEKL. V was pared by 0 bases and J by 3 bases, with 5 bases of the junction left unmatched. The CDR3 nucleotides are TGCGCCAGCAGCCAAGAGGCTAGCGGGGCTTACACCGGGGAGCTGTTTTTT. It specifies CASSQEASGAYTGELFF.

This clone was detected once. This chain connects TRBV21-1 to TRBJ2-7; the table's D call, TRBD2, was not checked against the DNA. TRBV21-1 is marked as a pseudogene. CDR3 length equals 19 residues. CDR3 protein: CASSNGLPGPSFGNYEQYF. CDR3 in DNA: TGTGCCAGCAGCAATGGACTTCCAGGCCCCTCTTTCGGGAATTACGAGCAGTACTTC.

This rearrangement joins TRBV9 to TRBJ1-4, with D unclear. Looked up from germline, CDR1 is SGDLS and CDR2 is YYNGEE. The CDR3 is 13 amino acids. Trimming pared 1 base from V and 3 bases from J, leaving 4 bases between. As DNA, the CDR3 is TGTGCCAGCAGCGTATCAGCTAATGAAAAACTGTTTTTT. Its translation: CASSVSANEKLFF.

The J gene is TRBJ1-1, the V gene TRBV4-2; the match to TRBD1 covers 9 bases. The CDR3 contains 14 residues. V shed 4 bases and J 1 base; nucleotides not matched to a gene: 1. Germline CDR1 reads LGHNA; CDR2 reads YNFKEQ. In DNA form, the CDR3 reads TGTGCCAGCAGCCCGGGACAGGGGAACACTGAAGCTTTCTTT. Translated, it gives CASSPGQGNTEAFF.

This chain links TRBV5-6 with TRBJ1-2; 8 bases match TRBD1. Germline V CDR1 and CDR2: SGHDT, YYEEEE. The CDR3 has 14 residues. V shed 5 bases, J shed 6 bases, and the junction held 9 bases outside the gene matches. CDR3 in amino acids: CASSRRQGSHGYTF. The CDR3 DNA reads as TGTGCCAGCAGTCGCCGACAGGGGAGCCATGGCTACACCTTC.

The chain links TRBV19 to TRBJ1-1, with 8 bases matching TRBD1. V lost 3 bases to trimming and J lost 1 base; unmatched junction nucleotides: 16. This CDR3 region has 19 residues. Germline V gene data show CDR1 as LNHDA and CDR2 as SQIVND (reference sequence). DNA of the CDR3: TGTGCCAGTAGTATTAGACAGGGGCTGGTTAAATTCGGGAACACTGAAGCTTTCTTT. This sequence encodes CASSIRQGLVKFGNTEAFF.

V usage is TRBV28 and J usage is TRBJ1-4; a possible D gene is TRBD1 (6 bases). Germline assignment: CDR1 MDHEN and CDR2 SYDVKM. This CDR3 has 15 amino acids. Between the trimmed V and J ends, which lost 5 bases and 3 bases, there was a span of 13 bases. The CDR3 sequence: CASSPGGAANEKLFF. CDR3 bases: TGTGCCAGCAGTCCGGGGGGGGCGGCTAATGAAAAACTGTTTTTT.

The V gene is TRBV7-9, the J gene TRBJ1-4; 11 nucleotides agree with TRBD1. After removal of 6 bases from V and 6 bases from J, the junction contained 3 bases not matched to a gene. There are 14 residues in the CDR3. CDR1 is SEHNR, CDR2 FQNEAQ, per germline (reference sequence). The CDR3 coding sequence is TGTGCCAGCAGGGGGGGACAGGGGGATGAAAAACTGTTTTTT. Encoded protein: CASRGGQGDEKLFF.

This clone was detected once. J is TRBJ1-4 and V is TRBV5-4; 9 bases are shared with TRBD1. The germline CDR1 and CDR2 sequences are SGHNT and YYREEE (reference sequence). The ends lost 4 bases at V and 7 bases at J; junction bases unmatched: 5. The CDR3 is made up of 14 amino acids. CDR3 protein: CASSPGQGREKLFF. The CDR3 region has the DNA TGTGCCAGCAGCCCGGGACAGGGACGTGAAAAACTGTTTTTT.

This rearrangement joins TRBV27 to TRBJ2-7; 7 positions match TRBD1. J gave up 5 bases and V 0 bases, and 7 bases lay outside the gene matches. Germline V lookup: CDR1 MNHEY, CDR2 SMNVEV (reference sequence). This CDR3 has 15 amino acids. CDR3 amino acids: CASSLSVQGKDEQYF. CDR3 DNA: TGTGCCAGCAGTTTATCGGTACAGGGGAAGGACGAGCAGTACTTC.

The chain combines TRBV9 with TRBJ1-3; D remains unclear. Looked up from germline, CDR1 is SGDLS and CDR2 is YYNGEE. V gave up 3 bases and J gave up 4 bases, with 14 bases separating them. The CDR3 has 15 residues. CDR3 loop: CASSAGLAPGNTIYF. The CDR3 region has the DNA TGTGCCAGCAGCGCCGGTCTCGCGCCAGGAAACACCATATATTTT.

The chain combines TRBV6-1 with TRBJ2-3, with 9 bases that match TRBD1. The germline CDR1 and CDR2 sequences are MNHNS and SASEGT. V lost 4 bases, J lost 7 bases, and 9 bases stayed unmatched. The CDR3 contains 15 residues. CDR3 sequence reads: CASSARDRDSYTQYF. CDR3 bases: TGTGCCAGCAGTGCCCGGGACAGGGACTCGTATACGCAGTATTTT.

Here the CDR3 reads CASSLNNVDNNEQFF. In nucleotides, the CDR3 is TGTGCCAGCAGCTTAAACAATGTCGACAACAATGAGCAGTTCTTC. The genes are TRBV7-7 and TRBJ2-1; D uncertain. Germline V lookup: CDR1 SSHAT, CDR2 FNYEAQ (reference sequence). There are 15 residues in the CDR3. V was pared by 2 bases and J by 5 bases, with 13 bases between.

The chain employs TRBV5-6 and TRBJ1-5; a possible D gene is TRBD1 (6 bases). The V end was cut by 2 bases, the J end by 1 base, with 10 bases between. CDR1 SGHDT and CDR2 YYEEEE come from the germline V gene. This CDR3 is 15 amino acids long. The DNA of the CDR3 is TGTGCCAGCAGCTTCTCCGGGACAAGCAATCAGCCCCAGCATTTT. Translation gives CASSFSGTSNQPQHF.

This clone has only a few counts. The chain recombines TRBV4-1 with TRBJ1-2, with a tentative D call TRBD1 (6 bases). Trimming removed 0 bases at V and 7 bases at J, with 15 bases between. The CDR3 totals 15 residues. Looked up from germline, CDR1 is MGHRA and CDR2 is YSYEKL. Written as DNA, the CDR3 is TGCGCCAGCAGCCAAGATCCAGGGGCAGTTGGTGGCTACACCTTC. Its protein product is CASSQDPGAVGGYTF.

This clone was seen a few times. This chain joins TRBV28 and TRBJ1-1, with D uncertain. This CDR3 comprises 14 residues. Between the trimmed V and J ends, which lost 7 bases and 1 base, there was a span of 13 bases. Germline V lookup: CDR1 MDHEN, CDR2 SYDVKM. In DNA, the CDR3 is TGTGCCAGCACCGACTATAACAGGAACACTGAAGCTTTCTTT. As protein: CASTDYNRNTEAFF.